This entry lists 2 T cell receptor beta chains sequenced from one sample in a study of T cell responses to AZD1222 COVID-19 vaccine. The table came from immunoSEQ multiplex PCR; TCRdb's copy has only in-frame clones and leaves some out. The profile shows 100,000 or so clones, 80% to 95% of them singletons. The material sequenced was peripheral blood, taken on day 0 of AZD1222 vaccination. The source of these receptors is an adult in good health.

The V gene is TRBV3-1 (or the pseudogene TRBV3-2), the J gene TRBJ2-7; D perhaps matches TRBD2 (6 bases). The CDR3 is made up of 15 amino acids. V was clipped by 4 bases and J by 2 bases, with 15 bases between them. Germline-derived CDR1 and CDR2 are LGHDT and YNNKEL (reference sequence). CDR3 bases: TGTGCCAGCAGCCCCCTCAGTGGGAGGACCTACGAGCAGTACTTC. It yields the protein CASSPLSGRTYEQYF.

This clone was detected only once. This chain links TRBV7-9 with TRBJ2-5; tentative D call: TRBD1 (5 bases). The CDR3 loop spans 13 amino acids. V gave up 5 bases and J gave up 2 bases, with 9 bases separating them. Per the germline V gene, CDR1 is SEHNR and CDR2 is FQNEAQ (reference sequence). This chain's CDR3 is CASSPGIQETQYF. CDR3 coding DNA: TGTGCCAGCAGCCCAGGGATACAAGAGACCCAGTACTTC.